This T cell receptor (beta chain) was sequenced during a study of cytomegalovirus exposure and HLA in healthy donors. The study's findings and limits: Most CMV-associated TCR beta chains appeared HLA-restricted in a later analysis. The study reported that TCR beta sequences accurately predicted HLA-A and HLA-B alleles in most subjects.

The CDR3 is made up of 16 amino acids. V lost 1 base, J lost 8 bases, and 9 bases stayed unmatched. Germline V gene sequence: CDR1 LGHNA, CDR2 YNFKEQ. About this clone: Its matching antigen is unknown.

PCR amplification relied on 60 Vbeta primers (plus 13 Jbeta primers). Produced via immunoSEQ multiplex PCR; TCRdb's table is partial and in-frame only. The data contain about 160,000 clones, around 70% of them singletons. Specimen: PBMCs. This chain links TRBV4-2 with TRBJ2-1; 9 bases are a match to TRBD2. This clonotype was sampled from a young man in good health and CMV-seropositive. CDR3 sequence reads: CASSQVGGGAVDEQFF. The CDR3 DNA follows: TGTGCCAGCAGCCAAGTGGGCGGGGGGGCCGTCGATGAGCAGTTCTTC.